One sample yielded the 11 T cell receptor beta chains listed below, sequenced in a study of blood T cells in healthy people across ages. A second PCR, run for about 7 to 12 cycles, used a sample-barcoded 5' primer plus a J-beta primer mix. TCRdb reanalysed the 5' RACE reads using MiXCR and keeps one entry per CDR3 protein. There are around 2 million distinct CDR3 sequences in the sample; roughly 43% occur only once, and 23% lies in the top ten. Sequencing was carried out using blood. Receptor source: a human donor in good health.

This clonotype was seen a few times. The V and J genes are TRBV29-1 and TRBJ2-7; 9 nucleotides align to TRBD1. This CDR3 spans 12 amino acids. Unmatched junction bases numbered 4, after V lost 3 bases and J lost 7 bases. CDR1 is SQVTM and CDR2 is ANQGSEA in the germline V gene. The CDR3 sequence: CSVETGGIEQYF. The CDR3 nucleotides are TGCAGCGTTGAGACAGGGGGAATAGAGCAGTACTTC.

The chain recombines TRBV29-1 with TRBJ2-4; TRBD2 is a possible D gene (6 bases). The J call could be wrong; TRBJ2-7 is a better fit for the DNA end. CDR3 length equals 13 residues. Germline V CDR1 and CDR2: SQVTM, ANQGSEA. Here the CDR3 DNA reads TGCAGCGTGACCGGGGGAGGCTTAAACGAGCAGTACTTC. The encoded protein is CSVTGGGLNEQYF.

Only a few counts were recorded for this clonotype. The rearrangement joins TRBV6-6 to TRBJ1-4; possibly TRBD1 for D (5 bases). The CDR3 contains 16 residues. Germline loops: CDR1 MNHNY, CDR2 SVGAGI (reference sequence). V shed 4 bases and J shed 0 bases, with 12 bases lying between them. The CDR3 sequence is CASSFGGSATNEKLFF. The CDR3 DNA sequence: TGTGCCAGCAGTTTTGGGGGGAGTGCAACTAATGAAAAACTGTTTTTT.

This clonotype was observed a handful of times. The chain couples TRBV6-5 to TRBJ1-2; perhaps TRBD1 as D (6 bases). The germline V and J ends were trimmed by 6 bases and 8 bases, with 16 bases remaining between them. Germline values: CDR1 MNHEY, CDR2 SVGAGI. The CDR3 spans 13 residues. CDR3 DNA: TGTGCCAGCAGCCGCGACAGGCGAGGGGGCTACACCTTC. Translation gives CASSRDRRGGYTF.

This clonotype was seen a few times. The J gene is TRBJ2-3, the V gene TRBV10-3; D unclear. Germline CDR1 ENHRY, CDR2 SYGVKD. Trimming left V 5 bases short and J 3 bases short, with 3 bases between. CDR3 size: 11 residues. The DNA of the CDR3 is TGTGCCATCAGTTATACAGATACGCAGTATTTT. This gives the protein CAISYTDTQYF.

About this clonotype itself: With a much larger clone just one base away, this may be a read error. This chain joins TRBV20-1 and TRBJ2-7; the D gene could be TRBD1 or TRBD2 (5 bases each). The CDR3 loop spans 11 amino acids. Per germline, CDR1 DFQATT and CDR2 SNEGSKA (reference sequence). DNA for the CDR3: TGCAGTGCTAGTACTGGGGACGAGCGGTACTTC. Its protein product is CSASTGDERYF.

This chain joins TRBV7-9 and TRBJ1-2; no reliable D call. Germline V gene sequence: CDR1 SEHNR, CDR2 FQNEAQ (reference sequence). The length of the CDR3 is 14 residues. V dropped 5 bases and J dropped 0 bases, with 10 bases sitting between them. The CDR3 here is CASSPSGPNYGYTF. The DNA for the CDR3 is TGTGCCAGCAGCCCCTCGGGCCCTAACTATGGCTACACCTTC.

A word on this clonotype: This sequence may be a read error, since a much larger clone differs from it by one base. The chain recombines TRBV4-2 with TRBJ2-3, with 10 bases lining up with TRBD2. This CDR3 spans 16 amino acids. Germline loops: CDR1 LGHNA, CDR2 YNFKEQ. In DNA, the CDR3 is TGTGCCAGCAGCCAAGACATAGCGGGGGGCGCAGATGCGCAGTATTTT. Translated: CASSQDIAGGADAQYF.

This clonotype showed up just a few times. The rearrangement joins TRBV29-1 to TRBJ1-2; D ambiguous. The germline V gene encodes CDR1 SQVTM and CDR2 ANQGSEA. Between the trimmed V and J ends, which lost 7 bases and 7 bases, there was a span of 13 bases. CDR3 size: 11 residues. CDR3 sequence reads: CSAGAGGGYTF. The CDR3 coding sequence is TGCAGCGCAGGAGCAGGTGGTGGCTACACCTTC.

This chain connects TRBV20-1 to TRBJ1-1, with D uncertain. This CDR3 has 15 amino acids. The germline V gene encodes CDR1 DFQATT and CDR2 SNEGSKA (reference sequence). The V gene lost 0 bases and the J gene lost 0 bases, with 11 bases spanning the gap. CDR3: CSARDIETLNTEAFF. The CDR3 region has the DNA TGCAGTGCTAGAGATATCGAGACCCTGAACACTGAAGCTTTCTTT.

V is TRBV6-2 or TRBV6-3 and J is TRBJ1-6, with unresolved D. Per germline, CDR1 MNHEY and CDR2 SVGEGT. CDR3 size: 13 residues. V shed 2 bases and J shed 6 bases, with 5 bases lying between them. The CDR3 spells CASSYVVNSPLHF. The CDR3 bases are TGTGCCAGCAGTTACGTCGTTAATTCACCCCTCCACTTT.